Described below is a single T cell receptor beta chain sequence and its context. The time point denotes: pretreatment peripheral blood. Trimming removed 4 bases from V and 5 bases from J; junction bases left unmatched: 6. This CDR3 has 16 residues. Germline CDR1 SGDLS, CDR2 YYNGEE. Sequencing was performed with immunoSEQ multiplex PCR; in TCRdb, only in-frame clones are kept and a portion is missing. The sample comprises under 95,000 clones, over 80% of which are singletons, and around a tenth rests with the top ten. This record belongs to a study of PD-L1 blockade in urothelial cancer. The chain combines TRBV9 with TRBJ2-3; TRBD2 matches at 14 bases. The receptor was derived from a woman in her 70s with urothelial cancer. The sequencing here drew on PBMCs, taken around atezolizumab (anti-PD-L1) treatment. CDR3 coding DNA: TGTGCCAGCAGCCCCGTCGGGACTAGCGGGGGAGATACGCAGTATTTT. This encodes CASSPVGTSGGDTQYF.